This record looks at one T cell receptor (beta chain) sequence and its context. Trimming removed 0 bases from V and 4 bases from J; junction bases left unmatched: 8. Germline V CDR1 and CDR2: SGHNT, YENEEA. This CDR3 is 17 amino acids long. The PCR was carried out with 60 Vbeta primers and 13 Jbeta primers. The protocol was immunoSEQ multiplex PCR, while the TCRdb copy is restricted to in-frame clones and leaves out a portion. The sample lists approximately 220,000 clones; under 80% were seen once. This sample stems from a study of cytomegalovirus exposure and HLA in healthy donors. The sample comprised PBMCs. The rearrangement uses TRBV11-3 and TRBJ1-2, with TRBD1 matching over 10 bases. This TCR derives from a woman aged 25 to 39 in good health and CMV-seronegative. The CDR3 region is CASSLDRPGQGFYGYTF. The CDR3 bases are TGTGCCAGCAGCTTAGATCGTCCGGGACAGGGGTTCTATGGCTACACCTTC. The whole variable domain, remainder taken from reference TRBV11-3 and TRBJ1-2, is EAGVVQSPRYKIIEKKQPVAFWCNPISGHNTLYWYLQNLGQGPELLIRYENEEAVDDSQLPKDRFSAERLKGVDSTLKIQPAELGDSAVYLCASSLDRPGQGFYGYTFGSGTRLTVV.